The entry below gives a single TCR beta chain sequence along with its context. Its cognate antigen is unknown. This entry is derived from a study of post-analysis software for immune sequencing data. Turning to the study itself: The disease courses covered relapsing-remitting, secondary progressive and progressive-relapsing multiple sclerosis. General study findings and limits: Normalized Chao1 diversity was significantly reduced in patients versus controls. Comparison of patients with controls showed a handful of TRBV segments more frequent in patients, TRBV5-6, TRBV5-1 and TRBV20-1 among them. Analysis by F measure revealed that same-batch samples clustered strongly together.

Carried by the TCR beta cDNA libraries were unique molecular identifiers. A population of 1 to 10 million T cells gave rise to about half a million cDNA molecules. Using its own MiXCR run on the PCR reads, TCRdb lists one record per CDR3 protein. The repertoire holds about 540,000 distinct CDR3 sequences, with about a third as singletons. The CDR3 consists of 14 residues. From germline, CDR1 is SGHTA and CDR2 FQGNSA. Trimming stripped 1 base from V and 15 bases from J, with 19 bases between. Sequenced: blood. V is TRBV7-2 and J is TRBJ2-1, with D maybe TRBD2 (7 bases). The receptor was derived from a girl under 18 with multiple sclerosis. The chain's CDR3 is CASSLGTGGPPAFF. In DNA, the CDR3 is TGTGCCAGCAGCTTAGGTACGGGGGGCCCCCCTGCGTTCTTC.